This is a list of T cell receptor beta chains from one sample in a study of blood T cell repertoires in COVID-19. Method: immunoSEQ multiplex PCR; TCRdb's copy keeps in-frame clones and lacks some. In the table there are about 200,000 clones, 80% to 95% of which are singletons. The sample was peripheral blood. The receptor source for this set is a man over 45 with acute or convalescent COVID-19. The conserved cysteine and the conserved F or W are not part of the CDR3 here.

cdr3_aa: ASSQERGRDEQF
v_call: TRBV4-1

cdr3_aa: ASGQSYGYT
v_call: TRBV2

cdr3_aa: ASTPHRSSPAF
v_call: TRBV7-2

cdr3_aa: ASSIRTGGGTDTQY
v_call: TRBV9

cdr3_aa: ASSSGQPNQPQH
v_call: TRBV7-2

cdr3_aa: ASSPPSGTTNEKLF
v_call: TRBV18

cdr3_aa: ASTPGQGIVGYT
v_call: TRBV6-5

cdr3_aa: ASSPVTAYGYT
v_call: TRBV16

cdr3_aa: ASRPLAGGPDTQY
v_call: TRBV3-1/TRBV3-2

cdr3_aa: ASSLRLAGAGELF
v_call: TRBV28

cdr3_aa: ASSFRTGPYYEQY
v_call: TRBV7-9

cdr3_aa: ASRKGLQKNTEAF
v_call: TRBV6-5

cdr3_aa: ASSPEISNTEAF
v_call: TRBV3-1/TRBV3-2

cdr3_aa: ASRLHRGYLLSMAANTIY
v_call: TRBV12-2

cdr3_aa: ASSVVSGGVFEQF
v_call: TRBV9

cdr3_aa: ASSLGTGGYQETQY
v_call: TRBV28

cdr3_aa: ASSTRANTEAF
v_call: TRBV2

cdr3_aa: ASSLDNNQPQH
v_call: TRBV12-3/TRBV12-4

cdr3_aa: ANLREFWRSAAEQF
v_call: TRBV27

cdr3_aa: ASSVDNGGRGEQF
v_call: TRBV9

cdr3_aa: ASSFGLWDRTFRPQH
v_call: TRBV28

cdr3_aa: ASLGQGYGYT
v_call: TRBV19

cdr3_aa: ASSFLQINTEAF
v_call: TRBV11-2

cdr3_aa: ASSHHRETEAF
v_call: TRBV9

cdr3_aa: ASSMRSIGNQPQH
v_call: TRBV19

cdr3_aa: ASSLDPGLGSSPLH
v_call: TRBV11-2

cdr3_aa: ASSEKGGGLTQY
v_call: TRBV2

cdr3_aa: ASSLSSQPQH
v_call: TRBV12-3/TRBV12-4

cdr3_aa: ASSPSGGLGADTQY
v_call: TRBV18

cdr3_aa: ASSYARSNEKLF
v_call: TRBV11-2

cdr3_aa: ASSHLEGEQF
v_call: TRBV3-1/TRBV3-2